This T cell receptor beta chain was recovered during a study of shared clonotypes between healthy human individuals. Genomic DNA belonging to each subset was distributed in equal measure over several immunoSEQ plates. Original processing methods: Quality scores were absent from the junction-only immunoSEQ sequences, so filtering differed. The data were produced by immunoSEQ multiplex PCR, yet TCRdb's version contains in-frame clones alone and is incomplete. That table supplies the V and J calls and clone size; D and trimming were determined from the DNA. This sample yields about 2.2 million clones, of which over 85% are seen a single time; about 1.6% belongs to the top ten. Study conclusions and caveats: Between a handful of donors, naive CD4 clonotypes were shared at a level of around 4.9%.

Positively selected for CCR7, the CD45RO-negative cells used as naive CD8 cells excluded terminally differentiated effector memory CD45RA+ cells. The CDR3 contains 16 residues. V was clipped by 2 bases and J by 6 bases; unmatched bases: 11. Per germline, CDR1 MNHNS and CDR2 SASEGT. Concerning this clone itself: The antigen is undetermined.

The chain recombines TRBV6-1 with TRBJ2-7, with TRBD2 matching 9 bases. Material for sequencing was naive CD8+ T cells from PBMCs. This TCR was sampled from a man aged 18 to 30 in good health. Some clones in this sample may be carry-over from other donors' samples. As DNA, the CDR3 is TGTGCCAGCAGTGAAAGCGTACGCGGGAGGGACGGCGAGCAGTACTTC. Protein product: CASSESVRGRDGEQYF.